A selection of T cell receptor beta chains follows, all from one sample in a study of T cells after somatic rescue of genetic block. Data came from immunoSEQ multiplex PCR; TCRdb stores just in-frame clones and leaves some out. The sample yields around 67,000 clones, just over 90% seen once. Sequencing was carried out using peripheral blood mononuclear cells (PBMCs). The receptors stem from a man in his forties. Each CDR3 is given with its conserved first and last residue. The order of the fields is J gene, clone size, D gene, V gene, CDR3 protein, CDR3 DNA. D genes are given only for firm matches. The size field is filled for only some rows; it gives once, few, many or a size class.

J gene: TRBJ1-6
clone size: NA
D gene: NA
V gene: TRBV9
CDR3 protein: CASSTDFRSGSYNSPLHF
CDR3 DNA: TGTGCCAGCAGCACCGACTTCAGGTCGGGGTCTTATAATTCACCCCTCCACTTT

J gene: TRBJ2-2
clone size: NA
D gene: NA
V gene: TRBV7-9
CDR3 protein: CASSSRAGANTGELFF
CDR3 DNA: TGTGCCAGCAGCTCCCGTGCAGGGGCGAACACCGGGGAGCTGTTTTTT

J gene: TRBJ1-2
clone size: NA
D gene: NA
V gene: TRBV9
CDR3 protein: CASSVGIDNYGYTF
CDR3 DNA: TGTGCCAGCAGCGTAGGTATAGATAACTATGGCTACACCTTC

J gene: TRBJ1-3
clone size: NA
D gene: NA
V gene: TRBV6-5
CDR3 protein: CASIPPGPGNTIYF
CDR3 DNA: TGTGCCAGCATCCCCCCGGGCCCTGGAAACACCATATATTTT

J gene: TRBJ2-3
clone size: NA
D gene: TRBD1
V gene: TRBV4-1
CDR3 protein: CASSQGDRRDTQYF
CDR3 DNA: TGCGCCAGCAGCCAAGGGGACAGGAGAGATACGCAGTATTTT

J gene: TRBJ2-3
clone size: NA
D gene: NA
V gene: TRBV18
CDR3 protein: CASSPLAGKTDTQYF
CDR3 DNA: TGTGCCAGCTCACCACTGGCGGGAAAAACAGATACGCAGTATTTT

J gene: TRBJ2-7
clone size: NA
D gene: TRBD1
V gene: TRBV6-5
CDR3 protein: CASSRTFNRGEQYF
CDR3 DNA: TGTGCCAGCAGCCGGACCTTCAACAGGGGCGAGCAGTACTTC

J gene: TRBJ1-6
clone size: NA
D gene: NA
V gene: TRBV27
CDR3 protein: CASSTGTRNSPLHF
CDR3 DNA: TGTGCCAGCAGTACCGGGACAAGGAATTCACCCCTCCACTTT

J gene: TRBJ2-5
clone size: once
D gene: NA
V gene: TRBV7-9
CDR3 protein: CASSLALGGGLGETQYF
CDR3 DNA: TGTGCCAGCAGCTTAGCGCTGGGAGGGGGCCTGGGAGAGACCCAGTACTTC

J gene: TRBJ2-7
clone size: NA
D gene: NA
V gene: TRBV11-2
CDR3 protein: CASSLIRRVAYEQYF
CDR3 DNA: TGTGCCAGCAGCTTGATCCGCAGGGTCGCCTACGAGCAGTACTTC